The sequence of this T cell receptor (beta chain) was determined in a study of cytomegalovirus exposure and HLA in healthy donors. About this clone: What it binds is not known. Distinct nucleotide sequences in the sample also encode this CDR3.

The V and J ends lost 10 bases and 5 bases, in that order; junction bases with no gene match: 3. This CDR3 spans 12 amino acids. Germline V gives CDR1 WSHSY, CDR2 SAAADI. Primers included in the PCR were 60 Vbeta and 13 Jbeta primers. In the original processing: Some 10 million shared chains were among the approximately 87 million unique TCR beta chains that a later analysis counted. Profiled with immunoSEQ multiplex PCR; TCRdb holds only in-frame clones, not every one. The V and J calls and the clone size are those of that table, but D and trimming were determined from the DNA. This sample has fewer than 200,000 clones; roughly 84% occur once, and the top ten carry more than 2%. The study, taken as a whole, reports: In a later analysis, a missense DCLRE1C variant was linked to TCR beta V- and J-gene trimming.

The sequenced sample consisted of PBMCs. The chain joins TRBV10-2 to TRBJ1-5; 9 bases align to TRBD1. This TCR derives from a man between 18 and 29 years old in good health and CMV-seropositive. The chain's CDR3 is CATRQGDQPQHF. DNA of the CDR3: TGCGCCACCAGACAGGGGGATCAGCCCCAGCATTTT.